This T cell receptor beta chain was captured by sequencing in a study of T cells after yellow fever vaccination. The wider study: Preparation used SMART-Seq v4 Ultra Low Input for the low-cell-number fractions.

Template switching by 5'RACE produced TCR cDNA, adding a universal primer site and UMIs. TCRdb passed the 5' RACE reads through MiXCR, listing each CDR3 protein once. The data contain some 350,000 distinct CDR3 sequences, about 6% of them singletons. Germline V lookup: CDR1 DFQATT, CDR2 SNEGSKA (reference sequence). With V trimmed by 2 bases and J by 0 bases, 5 bases remained unmatched. The CDR3 extends over 15 amino acids. Study-level results: The bulk population could contribute abundant contaminating clonotypes to FACS-sorted repertoires. Among primary-vaccination clones, most reappeared after the booster, at around 97% for CD4 and approximately 88% for CD8.

The table lists this clonotype with a few counts. The antigen remains undetermined. The material sequenced was PBMCs, taken 5 days after the yellow fever booster vaccination. This clonotype was obtained from a man aged 30-40 years who received the YFV17D yellow fever vaccine. The genes are TRBV20-1 and TRBJ2-7; 9 bases are a match to TRBD2. CDR3 nucleotides: TGCAGTGCTAGAATGCTAGCGGGGATCTCCTACGAGCAGTACTTC. Its translation is CSARMLAGISYEQYF.